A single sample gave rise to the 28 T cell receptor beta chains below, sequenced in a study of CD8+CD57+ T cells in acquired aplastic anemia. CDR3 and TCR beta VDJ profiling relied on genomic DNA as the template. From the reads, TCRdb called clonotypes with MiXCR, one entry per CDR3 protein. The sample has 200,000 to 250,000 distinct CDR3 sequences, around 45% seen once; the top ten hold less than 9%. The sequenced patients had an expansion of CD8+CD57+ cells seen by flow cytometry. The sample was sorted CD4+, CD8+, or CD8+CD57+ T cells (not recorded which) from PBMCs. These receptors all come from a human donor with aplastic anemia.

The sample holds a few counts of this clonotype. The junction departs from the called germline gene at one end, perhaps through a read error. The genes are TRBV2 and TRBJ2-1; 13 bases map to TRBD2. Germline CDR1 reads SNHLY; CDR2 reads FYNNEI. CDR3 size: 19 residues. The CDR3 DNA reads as TGTGTCAGCCCTAGAAGAACTAGCGGGGGGGCCTTTTCCTACAATGAGCAGTTCTTC. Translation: CVSPRRTSGGAFSYNEQFF.

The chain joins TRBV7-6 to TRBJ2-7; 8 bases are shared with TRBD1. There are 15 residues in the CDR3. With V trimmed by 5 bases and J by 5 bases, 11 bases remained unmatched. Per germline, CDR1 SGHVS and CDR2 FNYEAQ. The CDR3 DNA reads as TGTGCCAGCAGCCTGGGTGGCAGGGGGCAGGACGAGCAGTACTTC. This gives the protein CASSLGGRGQDEQYF.

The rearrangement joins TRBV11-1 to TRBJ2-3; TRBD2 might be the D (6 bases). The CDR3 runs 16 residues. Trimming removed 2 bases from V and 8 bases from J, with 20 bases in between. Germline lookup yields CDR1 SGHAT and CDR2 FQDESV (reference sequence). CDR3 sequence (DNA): TGTGCCAGCAGCTTAACCCTGGGGGGTAGCACGGGTACGCAGTATTTT. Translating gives CASSLTLGGSTGTQYF.

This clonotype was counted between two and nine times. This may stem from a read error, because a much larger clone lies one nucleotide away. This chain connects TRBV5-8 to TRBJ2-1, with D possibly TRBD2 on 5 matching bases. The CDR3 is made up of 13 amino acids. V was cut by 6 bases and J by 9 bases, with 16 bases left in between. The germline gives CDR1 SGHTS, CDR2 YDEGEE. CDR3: CASIIRGSSEQFF. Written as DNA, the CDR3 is TGTGCCAGCATCATCCGGGGTTCCAGTGAGCAGTTCTTC. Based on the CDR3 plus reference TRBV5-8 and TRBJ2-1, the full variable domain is EAGVTQSPTHLIKTRGQQATLRCSPISGHTSVYWYQQALGLGLQFLLWYDEGEERNRGNFPPRFSGRQFPNYSSELNVNALELEDSALYLCASIIRGSSEQFFGPGTRLTVL.

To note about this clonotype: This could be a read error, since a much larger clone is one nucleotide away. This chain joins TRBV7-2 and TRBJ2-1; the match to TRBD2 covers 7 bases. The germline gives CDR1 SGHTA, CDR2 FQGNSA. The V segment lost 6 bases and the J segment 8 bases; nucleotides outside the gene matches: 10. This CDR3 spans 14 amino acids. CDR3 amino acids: CASSKREGTDEQFF. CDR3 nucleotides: TGTGCCAGCAGTAAGAGGGAGGGGACGGATGAGCAGTTCTTC.

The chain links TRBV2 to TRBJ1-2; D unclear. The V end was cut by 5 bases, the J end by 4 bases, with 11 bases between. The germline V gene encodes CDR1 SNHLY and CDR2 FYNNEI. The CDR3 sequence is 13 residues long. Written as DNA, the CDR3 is TGTGCCAGCAGTAATACTGGGCTCTATGGCTACACCTTC. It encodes CASSNTGLYGYTF.

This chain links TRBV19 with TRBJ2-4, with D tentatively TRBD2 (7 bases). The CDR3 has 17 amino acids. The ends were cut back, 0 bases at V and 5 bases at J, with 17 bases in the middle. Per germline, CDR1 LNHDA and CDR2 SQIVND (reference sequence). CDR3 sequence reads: CASSIDLRRGGENIQYF. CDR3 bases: TGTGCCAGTAGTATAGATCTCCGAAGAGGGGGGGAAAACATTCAGTACTTC.

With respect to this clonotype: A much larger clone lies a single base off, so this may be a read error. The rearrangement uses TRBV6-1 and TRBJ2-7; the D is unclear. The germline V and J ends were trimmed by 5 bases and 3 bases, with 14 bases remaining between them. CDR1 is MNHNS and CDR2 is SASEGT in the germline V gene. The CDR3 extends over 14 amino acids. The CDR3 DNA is TGTGCCAGCAGTTGCTCATCTGGGAACTACGAGCAGTACTTC. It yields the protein CASSCSSGNYEQYF.

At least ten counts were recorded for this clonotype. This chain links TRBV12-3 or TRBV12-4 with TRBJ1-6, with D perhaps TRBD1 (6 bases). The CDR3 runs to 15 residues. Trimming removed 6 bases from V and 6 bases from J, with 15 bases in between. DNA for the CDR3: TGTGCCAGCAGCCCGACCCCGGGGGCTAATTCACCCCTCCACTTT. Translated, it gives CASSPTPGANSPLHF.

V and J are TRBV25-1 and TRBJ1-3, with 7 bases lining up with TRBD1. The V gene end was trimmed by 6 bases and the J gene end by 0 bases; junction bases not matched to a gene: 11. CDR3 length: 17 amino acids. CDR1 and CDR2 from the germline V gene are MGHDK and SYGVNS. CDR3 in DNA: TGTGCCAGCAGGAGCCCAGGGACAGCGAACTCTGGAAACACCATATATTTT. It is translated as CASRSPGTANSGNTIYF.

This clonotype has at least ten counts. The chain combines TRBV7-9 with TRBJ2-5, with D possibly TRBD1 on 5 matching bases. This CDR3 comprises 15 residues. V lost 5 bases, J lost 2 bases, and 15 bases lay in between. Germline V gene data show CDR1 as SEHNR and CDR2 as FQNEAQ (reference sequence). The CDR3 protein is CASSPSDSVQETQYF. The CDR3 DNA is TGTGCCAGCAGCCCGAGCGACAGTGTTCAAGAGACCCAGTACTTC. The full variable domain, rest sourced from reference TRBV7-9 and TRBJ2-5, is DTGVSQNPRHKITKRGQNVTFRCDPISEHNRLYWYRQTLGQGPEFLTYFQNEAQLEKSRLLSDRFSAERPKGSFSTLEIQRTEQGDSAMYLCASSPSDSVQETQYFGPGTRLLVL.

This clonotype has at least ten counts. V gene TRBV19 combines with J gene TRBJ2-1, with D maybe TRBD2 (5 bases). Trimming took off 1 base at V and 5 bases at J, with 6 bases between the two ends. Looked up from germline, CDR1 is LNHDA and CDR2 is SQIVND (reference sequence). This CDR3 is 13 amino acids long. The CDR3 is CASSIGGNNEQFF. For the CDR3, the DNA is TGTGCCAGTAGTATAGGAGGGAACAATGAGCAGTTCTTC.

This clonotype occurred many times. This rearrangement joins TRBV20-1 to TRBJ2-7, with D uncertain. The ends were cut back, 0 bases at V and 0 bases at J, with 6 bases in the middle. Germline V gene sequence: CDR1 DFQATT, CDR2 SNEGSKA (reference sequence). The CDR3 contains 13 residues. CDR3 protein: CSAREGFSYEQYF. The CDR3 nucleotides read TGCAGTGCTAGAGAAGGTTTCTCCTACGAGCAGTACTTC.

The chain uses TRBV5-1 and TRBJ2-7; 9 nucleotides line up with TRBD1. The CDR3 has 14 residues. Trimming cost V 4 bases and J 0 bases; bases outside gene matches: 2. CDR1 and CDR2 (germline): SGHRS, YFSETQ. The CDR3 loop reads CASSRTGDSYEQYV. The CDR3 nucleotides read TGCGCCAGCAGCCGGACAGGGGACTCCTACGAGCAGTACGTC.

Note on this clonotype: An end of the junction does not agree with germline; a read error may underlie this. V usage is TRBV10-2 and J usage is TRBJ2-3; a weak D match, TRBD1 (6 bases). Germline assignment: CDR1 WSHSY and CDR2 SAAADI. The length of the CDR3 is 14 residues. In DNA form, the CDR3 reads TGTGCCAGCTCACCGGGACATTGCACAGATACGCAGTATTTT. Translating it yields CASSPGHCTDTQYF.

The CDR3 coding sequence is TGTGCCAGCAGCTCCCGACAGGGACCAGATACGCAGTATTTT. Translated, it gives CASSSRQGPDTQYF. V usage is TRBV2 and J usage is TRBJ2-3; TRBD1 matches 7 bases. In germline, CDR1 is SNHLY, CDR2 FYNNEI. Trimming cost V 6 bases and J 4 bases; bases outside gene matches: 7. This CDR3 region has 14 residues.

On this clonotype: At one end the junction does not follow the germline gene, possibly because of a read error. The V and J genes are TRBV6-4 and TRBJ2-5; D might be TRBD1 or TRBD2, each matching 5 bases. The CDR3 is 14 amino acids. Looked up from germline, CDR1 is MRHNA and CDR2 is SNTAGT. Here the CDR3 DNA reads TGTGCCAGCAGTGACGGCAGGGACCAAGAGACCCGGTACTTC. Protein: CASSDGRDQETRYF.

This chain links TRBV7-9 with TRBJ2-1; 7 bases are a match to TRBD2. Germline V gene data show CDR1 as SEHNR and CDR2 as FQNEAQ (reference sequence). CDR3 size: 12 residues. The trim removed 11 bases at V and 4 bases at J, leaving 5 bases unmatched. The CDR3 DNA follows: TGTGCCGGCGGGAGACAGTACAATGAGCAGTTCTTC. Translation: CAGGRQYNEQFF.

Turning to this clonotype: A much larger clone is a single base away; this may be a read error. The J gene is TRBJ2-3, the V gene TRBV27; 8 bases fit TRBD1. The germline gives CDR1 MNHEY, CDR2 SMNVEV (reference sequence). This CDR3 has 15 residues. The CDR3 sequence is CANSPRDRPTDTQYF. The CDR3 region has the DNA TGTGCCAACAGTCCGAGGGACAGGCCCACAGATACGCAGTATTTT.

The CDR3 bases are TGTGCCAGCAGTCGACGGGGCCTCGACTCTGGGGCCAACGTCCTGACTTTC. As protein: CASSRRGLDSGANVLTF. The chain has TRBV6-1 and TRBJ2-6; the D call may be TRBD1 or TRBD2 (5 bases each). Per germline, CDR1 MNHNS and CDR2 SASEGT. This CDR3 is built from 17 residues. Between the trimmed V and J ends, which lost 5 bases and 0 bases, there was a span of 14 bases.

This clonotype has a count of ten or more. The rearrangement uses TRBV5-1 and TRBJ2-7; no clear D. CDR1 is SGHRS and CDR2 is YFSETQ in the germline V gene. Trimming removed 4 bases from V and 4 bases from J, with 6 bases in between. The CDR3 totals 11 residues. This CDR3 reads CASSDKYEQYF. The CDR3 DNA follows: TGCGCCAGCAGCGATAAATACGAGCAGTACTTC.

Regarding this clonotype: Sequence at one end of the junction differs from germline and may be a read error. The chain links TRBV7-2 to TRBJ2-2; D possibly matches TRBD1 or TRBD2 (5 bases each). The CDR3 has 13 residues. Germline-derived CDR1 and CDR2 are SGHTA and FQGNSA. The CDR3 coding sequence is TGTGCCAGCGGTTGGGGGAACGCCGGGGAGCTGTTTTTT. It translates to CASGWGNAGELFF.

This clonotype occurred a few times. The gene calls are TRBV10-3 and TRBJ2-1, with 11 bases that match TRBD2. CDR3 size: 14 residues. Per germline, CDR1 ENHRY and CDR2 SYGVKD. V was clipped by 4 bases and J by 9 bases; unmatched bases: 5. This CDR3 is CAISVGSGGAEQFF. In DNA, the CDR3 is TGTGCCATCAGTGTGGGTAGCGGGGGGGCTGAGCAGTTCTTC.

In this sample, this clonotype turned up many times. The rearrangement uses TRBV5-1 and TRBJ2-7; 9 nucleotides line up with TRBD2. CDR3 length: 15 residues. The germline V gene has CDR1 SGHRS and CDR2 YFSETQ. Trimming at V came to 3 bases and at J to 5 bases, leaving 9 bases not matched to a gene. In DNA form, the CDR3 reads TGCGCCAGCAGCTACACTAGCGGGTCACGAAACGAGCAGTACTTC. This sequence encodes CASSYTSGSRNEQYF.

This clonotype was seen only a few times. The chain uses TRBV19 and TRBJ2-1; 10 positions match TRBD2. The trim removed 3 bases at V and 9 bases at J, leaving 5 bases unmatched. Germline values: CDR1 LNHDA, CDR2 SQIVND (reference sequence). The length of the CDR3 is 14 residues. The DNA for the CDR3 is TGTGCCAGTAGTATCACTAGCGGGATTACTGAGCAGTTCTTC. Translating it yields CASSITSGITEQFF.

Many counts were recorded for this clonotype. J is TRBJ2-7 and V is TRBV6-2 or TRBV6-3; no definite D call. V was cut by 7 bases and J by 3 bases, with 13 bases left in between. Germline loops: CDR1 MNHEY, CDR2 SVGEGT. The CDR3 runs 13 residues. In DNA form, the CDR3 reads TGTGCCAGCATGGCGGCAGCCCTCTACGAGCAGTACTTC. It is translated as CASMAAALYEQYF.

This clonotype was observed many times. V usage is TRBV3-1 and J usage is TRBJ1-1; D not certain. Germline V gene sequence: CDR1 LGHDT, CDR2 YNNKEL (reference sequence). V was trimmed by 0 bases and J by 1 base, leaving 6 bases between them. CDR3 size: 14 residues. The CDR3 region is CASSQERANTEAFF. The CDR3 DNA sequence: TGTGCCAGCAGCCAAGAACGGGCGAACACTGAAGCTTTCTTT.

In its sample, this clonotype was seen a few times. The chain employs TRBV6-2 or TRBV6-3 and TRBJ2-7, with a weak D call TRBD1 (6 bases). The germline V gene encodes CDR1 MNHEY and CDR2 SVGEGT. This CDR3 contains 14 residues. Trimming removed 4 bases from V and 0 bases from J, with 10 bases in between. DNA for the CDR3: TGTGCCAGCAGTTTTCAGGGGCTCTCCTACGAGCAGTACTTC. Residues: CASSFQGLSYEQYF.